This T cell receptor (beta chain) was documented in a study of T cells expressing NK-cell markers. Study context: The eight sequenced donors comprised seven who were HCMV-seropositive and one who was seronegative.

Germline V gives CDR1 SQVTM, CDR2 ANQGSEA. The length of the CDR3 is 13 residues. Findings and limits, study-wide: The share of CD8+ T cells held by dominant NKG2C+ clonotypes was about 1.0-8% in several donors. Whether the expanded NKG2C+ T cell clones recognized HCMV remained unclear.

TCRdb processed the 5' RACE reads again and assigns one entry to each CDR3 protein, with no DNA. The record lists roughly 450,000 distinct CDR3 sequences, of which the ten most abundant hold approximately 1.5%. Points on this clonotype: Its cognate antigen is unknown.

Sequenced sample: blood T cells: a sorted CD56 or NKG2C T cell subset, CD4+ or CD8+ T cells, or bulk PBMC T cells (not recorded which). The receptor comes from a woman between 45 and 65 years old in good health. The chain carries TRBV29-1 and TRBJ1-1; TCRdb's D gene call, TRBD1, goes unchecked for lack of DNA. The CDR3 loop is CSVSGETGDSAFF.